This passage covers 12 T cell receptor beta chains from one sample sequenced in a study of CD8+ T cells in alopecia areata. The authors sorted CD4+ cells into CD25+CD127- cells for five or six patients. In each case, RNA was isolated and then reverse transcribed into cDNA as the sequencing template. The method was immunoSEQ multiplex PCR; TCRdb's version includes in-frame clones alone and lacks a portion of them. The sample lists tens of thousands of clones, 45% to 55% seen once, with roughly 1.8% in the top ten. The sample comprised CD4+ Tregs sorted from blood. These TCRs come from a human donor with alopecia areata.

J is TRBJ2-1 and V is TRBV7-3; 8 bases match TRBD1. V shed 3 bases, J shed 15 bases, and the junction held 7 bases outside the gene matches. The CDR3 extends over 12 amino acids. The germline V gene encodes CDR1 SGHTA and CDR2 FQGTGA. The CDR3 sequence: CASSFAGQGLFF. The CDR3 nucleotides read TGTGCCAGCAGCTTTGCCGGACAGGGTCTGTTCTTC.

The chain has TRBV7-9 and TRBJ2-6; possible D gene TRBD2, 5 bases. Germline values: CDR1 SEHNR, CDR2 FQNEAQ (reference sequence). V shed 5 bases and J shed 1 base, with 15 bases lying between them. This CDR3 is 17 amino acids long. The CDR3 reads CASSPRGNVSGANVLTF. The DNA of the CDR3 is TGTGCCAGCAGCCCGCGAGGGAATGTTTCTGGGGCCAACGTCCTGACTTTC.

By frequency in the sample, this clone is medium-sized. The rearrangement links TRBV28 to TRBJ2-7; D call uncertain. The CDR3 length is 12 residues. CDR1 and CDR2 (germline): MDHEN, SYDVKM. V was cut by 3 bases and J by 3 bases, with 6 bases left in between. The CDR3, as DNA: TGTGCCAGCAGTTTCCTGGGCTACGAGCAGTACTTC. Encoded protein: CASSFLGYEQYF.

This clone has just one count. The gene calls are TRBV19 and TRBJ1-2, with a weak D call TRBD1 (6 bases). V was shortened by 6 bases and J by 4 bases, with 15 bases between the two germline ends. Per the germline V gene, CDR1 is LNHDA and CDR2 is SQIVND (reference sequence). The CDR3 totals 14 residues. CDR3 region: CASREPQGFYGYTF. The CDR3 DNA is TGTGCCAGTAGGGAACCACAGGGATTCTATGGCTACACCTTC.

The chain recombines TRBV7-2 with TRBJ2-2; D unresolved. Trimming pared 0 bases from V and 2 bases from J, leaving 4 bases between. CDR3 length equals 14 residues. In germline, CDR1 is SGHTA, CDR2 FQGNSA. The CDR3, as DNA: TGTGCCAGCAGCTTAGCGACTAACACCGGGGAGCTGTTTTTT. Amino acids: CASSLATNTGELFF.

The chain joins TRBV6-1 to TRBJ1-1; 8 bases are a match to TRBD1. V dropped 2 bases and J dropped 6; count of bases not matched to a gene: 5. CDR3 size: 14 residues. Germline-derived CDR1 and CDR2 are MNHNS and SASEGT. The CDR3 nucleotides are TGTGCCAGCAGTGAATACAGGGGGAGGGCTGAAGCTTTCTTT. It codes for CASSEYRGRAEAFF.

V is TRBV29-1 and J is TRBJ1-4; unclear D gene. The CDR3 runs to 15 residues. Trimming took off 5 bases at V and 3 bases at J, with 16 bases between the two ends. CDR1 is SQVTM, CDR2 ANQGSEA, per germline. The CDR3 coding sequence is TGCAGCGTTTCGCTCGGCGGGGTACCTAATGAAAAACTGTTTTTT. This codes for CSVSLGGVPNEKLFF.

This clone was counted a few times. The chain combines TRBV14 with TRBJ2-5; D remains unclear. V lost 6 bases and J 4 bases, leaving 15 bases between the germline ends. The CDR3 has 14 residues. The germline V gene encodes CDR1 SGHDN and CDR2 FVKESK. Written as DNA, the CDR3 is TGTGCCAGCAGTTTGGACCCCCGCCCAGAGACCCAGTACTTC. Translating it yields CASSLDPRPETQYF.

The J gene is TRBJ2-1, the V gene TRBV11-3; TRBD1 might be the D (6 bases). This CDR3 comprises 15 residues. Per germline, CDR1 SGHNT and CDR2 YENEEA. Trimming removed 4 bases from V and 2 bases from J, with 12 bases in between. This CDR3 is CASSSYRQAYNEQFF. CDR3 in DNA: TGTGCCAGCAGCTCTTACCGACAGGCCTACAATGAGCAGTTCTTC. The complete variable domain, with remaining parts taken from reference TRBV11-3 and TRBJ2-1, reads EAGVVQSPRYKIIEKKQPVAFWCNPISGHNTLYWYLQNLGQGPELLIRYENEEAVDDSQLPKDRFSAERLKGVDSTLKIQPAELGDSAVYLCASSSYRQAYNEQFFGPGTRLTVL.

The CDR3 reads CSARRNYGYTF. The CDR3 DNA is TGCAGTGCTAGAAGGAACTATGGCTACACCTTC. The rearrangement links TRBV20-1 to TRBJ1-2; D gene uncertain. V lost 2 bases, J lost 2 bases, and 3 bases lay in between. The CDR3 length is 11 residues. Germline V gene lookup returns CDR1 DFQATT and CDR2 SNEGSKA (reference sequence).

This clone was counted only a few times. This chain connects TRBV19 to TRBJ1-2; D gene unclear. Germline V gives CDR1 LNHDA, CDR2 SQIVND (reference sequence). This CDR3 is built from 13 residues. Trimming removed 6 bases from V and 6 bases from J, with 14 bases in between. CDR3 sequence (DNA): TGTGCCAGTAGAGGCAACCCGTTCGATGGCTACACCTTC. Amino acid sequence: CASRGNPFDGYTF.

This chain joins TRBV4-2 and TRBJ2-5; 9 nucleotides agree with TRBD1. This CDR3 comprises 16 residues. V lost 3 bases, J lost 7 bases, and 12 bases stayed unmatched. Germline CDR1 LGHNA, CDR2 YNFKEQ. CDR3 DNA sequence: TGTGCCAGCAGCCACACCAGAAGGGGACAGGGAACGACCCAGTACTTC. Its translation is CASSHTRRGQGTTQYF.